This T cell receptor (beta chain) comes out of a study of OX40 agonist ivuxolimab in advanced cancers. Overall study: Three patients, one with hepatocellular carcinoma and two with cutaneous melanoma, responded partially.

Produced via immunoSEQ multiplex PCR; TCRdb's table is partial and in-frame only. The table has over 70,000 clones, 65% to 90% seen once; the top ten hold 1.5% to 2.5%. This CDR3 comprises 15 residues. Germline assignment: CDR1 SGHDT and CDR2 YYEEEE. Deletions cut 6 bases from V and 2 bases from J, with 16 bases between. The chain links TRBV5-6 to TRBJ2-3; D possibly corresponds to TRBD1 (5 bases). This sample comprised CD4+ or CD8+ T cells sorted from blood, obtained in a trial of the OX40 agonist ivuxolimab. This TCR came from an adult with an advanced solid tumor such as melanoma, head and neck, liver or kidney cancer. CDR3 protein: CASNRRAGPTDTQYF. The CDR3 DNA is TGTGCCAGCAACCGCAGGGCCGGGCCCACAGATACGCAGTATTTT.